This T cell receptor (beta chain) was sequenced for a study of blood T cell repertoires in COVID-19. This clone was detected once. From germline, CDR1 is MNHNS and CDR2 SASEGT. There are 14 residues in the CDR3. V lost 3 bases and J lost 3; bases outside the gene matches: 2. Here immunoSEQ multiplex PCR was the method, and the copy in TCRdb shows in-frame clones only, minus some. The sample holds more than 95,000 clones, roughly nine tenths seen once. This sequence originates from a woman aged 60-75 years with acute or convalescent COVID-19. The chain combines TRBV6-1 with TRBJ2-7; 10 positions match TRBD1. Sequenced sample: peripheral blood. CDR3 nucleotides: TGTGCCAGCAGTGATGGGACAGGGGACTACGAGCAGTACGTC. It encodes CASSDGTGDYEQYV.